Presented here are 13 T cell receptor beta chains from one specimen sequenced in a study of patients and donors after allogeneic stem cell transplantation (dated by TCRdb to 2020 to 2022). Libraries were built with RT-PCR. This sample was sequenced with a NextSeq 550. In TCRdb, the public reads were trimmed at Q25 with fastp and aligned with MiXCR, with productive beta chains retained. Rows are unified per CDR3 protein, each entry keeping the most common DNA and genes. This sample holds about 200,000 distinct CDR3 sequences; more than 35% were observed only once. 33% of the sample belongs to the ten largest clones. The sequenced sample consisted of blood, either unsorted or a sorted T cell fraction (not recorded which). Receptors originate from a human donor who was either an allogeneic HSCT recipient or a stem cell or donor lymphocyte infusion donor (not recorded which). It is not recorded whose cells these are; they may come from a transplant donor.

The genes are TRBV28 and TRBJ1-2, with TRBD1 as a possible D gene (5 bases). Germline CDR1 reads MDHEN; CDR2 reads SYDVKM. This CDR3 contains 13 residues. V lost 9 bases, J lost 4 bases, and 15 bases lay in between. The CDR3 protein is CASAGTLLYGYTF. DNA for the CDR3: TGTGCCAGTGCCGGGACCCTTCTCTATGGCTACACCTTC.

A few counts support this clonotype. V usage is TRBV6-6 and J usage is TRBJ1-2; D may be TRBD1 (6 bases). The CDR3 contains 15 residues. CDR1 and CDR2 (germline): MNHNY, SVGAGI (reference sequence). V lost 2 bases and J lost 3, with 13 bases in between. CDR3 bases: TGTGCCAGCAGTTACCCGGAGGGGGGCGACTATGGCTACACCTTC. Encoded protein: CASSYPEGGDYGYTF.

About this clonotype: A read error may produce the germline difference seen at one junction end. CDR3 in amino acids: CASSNSGYGYTF. CDR3 bases: TGTGCCAGCAGTAACTCCGGCTATGGCTACACCTTC. The chain couples TRBV6-5 to TRBJ1-2; D not resolved. CDR3 size: 12 residues. CDR1 is MNHEY and CDR2 is SVGAGI in the germline V gene.

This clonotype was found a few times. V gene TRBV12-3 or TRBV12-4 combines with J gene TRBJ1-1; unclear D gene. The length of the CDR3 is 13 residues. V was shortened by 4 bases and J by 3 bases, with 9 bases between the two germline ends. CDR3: CASSSGSYTEAFF. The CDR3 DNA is TGTGCCAGCAGTTCCGGCAGTTACACTGAAGCTTTCTTT.

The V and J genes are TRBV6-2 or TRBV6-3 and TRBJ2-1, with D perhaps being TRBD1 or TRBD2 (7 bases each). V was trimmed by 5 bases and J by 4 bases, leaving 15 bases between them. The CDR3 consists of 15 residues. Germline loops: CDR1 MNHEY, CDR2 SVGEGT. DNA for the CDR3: TGTGCCAGCAGTCCGAGCGGGACAGTATACAATGAGCAGTTCTTC. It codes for CASSPSGTVYNEQFF.

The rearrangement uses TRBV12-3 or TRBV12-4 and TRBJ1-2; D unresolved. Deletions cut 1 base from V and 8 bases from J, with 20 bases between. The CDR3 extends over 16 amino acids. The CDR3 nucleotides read TGTGCCAGCAGTTTAGGGGCCGTGAAGGCCCCTGGGGGCTACACCTTC. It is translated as CASSLGAVKAPGGYTF.

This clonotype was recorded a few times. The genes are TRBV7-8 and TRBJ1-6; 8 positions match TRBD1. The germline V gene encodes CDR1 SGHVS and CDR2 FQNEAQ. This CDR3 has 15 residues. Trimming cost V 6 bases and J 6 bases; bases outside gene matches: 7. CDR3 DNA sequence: TGTGCCAGCAGTGCCGCCGGACAGGGTAATTCACCCCTCCACTTT. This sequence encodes CASSAAGQGNSPLHF.

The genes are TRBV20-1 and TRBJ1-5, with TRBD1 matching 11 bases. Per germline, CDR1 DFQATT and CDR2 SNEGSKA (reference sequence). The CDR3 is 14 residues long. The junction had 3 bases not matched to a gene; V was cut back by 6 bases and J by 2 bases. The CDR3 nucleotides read TGCAGTGCGGACAGGGGGCCGGGCAATCAGCCCCAGCATTTT. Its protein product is CSADRGPGNQPQHF.

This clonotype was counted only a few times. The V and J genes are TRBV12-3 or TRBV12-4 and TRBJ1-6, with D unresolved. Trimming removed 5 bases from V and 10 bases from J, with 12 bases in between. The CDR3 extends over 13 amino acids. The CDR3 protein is CASSLRQVSPLHF. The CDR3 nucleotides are TGTGCCAGCAGTCTCCGCCAGGTATCACCCCTCCACTTT.

CDR3: CASSQAQAGGAYEQYF. The CDR3 DNA is TGTGCCAGCAGTCAGGCCCAAGCGGGAGGGGCCTACGAGCAGTACTTC. This chain joins TRBV28 and TRBJ2-7; 10 nucleotides agree with TRBD2. This CDR3 region has 16 residues. Germline CDR1 reads MDHEN; CDR2 reads SYDVKM. The V segment lost 5 bases and the J segment 2 bases; nucleotides outside the gene matches: 9.

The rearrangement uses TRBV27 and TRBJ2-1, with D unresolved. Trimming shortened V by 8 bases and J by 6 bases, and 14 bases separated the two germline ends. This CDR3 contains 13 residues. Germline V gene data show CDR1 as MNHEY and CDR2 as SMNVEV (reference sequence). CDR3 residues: CASCPYPLNEQFF. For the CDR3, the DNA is TGTGCCAGCTGCCCTTACCCCCTCAATGAGCAGTTCTTC.

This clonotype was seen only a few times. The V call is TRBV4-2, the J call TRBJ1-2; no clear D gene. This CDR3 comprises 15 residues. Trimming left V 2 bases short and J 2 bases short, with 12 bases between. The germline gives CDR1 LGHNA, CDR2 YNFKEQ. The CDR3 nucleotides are TGTGCCAGCAGCCAACTGAAGGATGAAAACTATGGCTACACCTTC. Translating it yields CASSQLKDENYGYTF.

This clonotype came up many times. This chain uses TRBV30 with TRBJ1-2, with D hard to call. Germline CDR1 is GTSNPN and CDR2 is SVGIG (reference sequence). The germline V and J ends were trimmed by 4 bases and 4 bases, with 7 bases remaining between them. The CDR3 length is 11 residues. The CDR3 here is CAWKGIYGYTF. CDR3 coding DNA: TGTGCCTGGAAGGGAATCTATGGCTACACCTTC.